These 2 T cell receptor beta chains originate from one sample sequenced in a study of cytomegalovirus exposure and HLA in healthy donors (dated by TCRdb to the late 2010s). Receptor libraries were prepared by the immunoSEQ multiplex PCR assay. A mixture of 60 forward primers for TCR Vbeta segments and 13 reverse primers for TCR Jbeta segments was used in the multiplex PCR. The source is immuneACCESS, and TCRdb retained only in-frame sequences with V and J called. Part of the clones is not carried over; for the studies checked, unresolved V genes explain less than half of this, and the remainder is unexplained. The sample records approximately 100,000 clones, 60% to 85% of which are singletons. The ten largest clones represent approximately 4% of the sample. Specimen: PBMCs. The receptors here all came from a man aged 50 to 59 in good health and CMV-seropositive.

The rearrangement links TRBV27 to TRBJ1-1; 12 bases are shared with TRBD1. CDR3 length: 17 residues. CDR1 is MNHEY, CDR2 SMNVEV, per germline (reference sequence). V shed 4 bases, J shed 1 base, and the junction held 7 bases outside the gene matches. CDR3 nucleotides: TGTGCCAGCAGTTCCCCGGGACAGGGGGCGGGGAACACTGAAGCTTTCTTT. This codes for CASSSPGQGAGNTEAFF.

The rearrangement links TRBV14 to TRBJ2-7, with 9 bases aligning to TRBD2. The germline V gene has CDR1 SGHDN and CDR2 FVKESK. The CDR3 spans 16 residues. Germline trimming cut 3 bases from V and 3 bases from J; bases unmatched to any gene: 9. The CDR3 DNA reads TGTGCCAGCAGCCAGAAACTAGCGGGCACCTTCTACGAGCAGTACTTC. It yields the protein CASSQKLAGTFYEQYF. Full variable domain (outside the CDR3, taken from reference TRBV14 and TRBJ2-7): EAGVTQFPSHSVIEKGQTVTLRCDPISGHDNLYWYRRVMGKEIKFLLHFVKESKQDESGMPNNRFLAERTGGTYSTLKVQPAELEDSGVYFCASSQKLAGTFYEQYFGPGTRLTVT.